The 12 T cell receptor beta chains given below trace back to one sample, sequenced in a study of T cell responses to AZD1222 COVID-19 vaccine (dated by TCRdb to the early 2020s). The library relied on the immunoSEQ multiplex PCR assay. This is the immuneACCESS table as TCRdb keeps it, with only in-frame sequences that have V and J called. A part of the clones is gone; compared with another copy, unresolved V genes explain less than half, and the rest is unexplained. Here the sample has approximately 77,000 clones; about 92% occur a single time. Around 4.5% of the sample belongs to the ten largest clones. The time point label on this specimen signifies: about 28 days (+/-7) after the second vaccine dose. Sequences were derived from peripheral blood, sampled 28 days after the second AZD1222 dose. These receptors all stem from an adult who received the AZD1222 COVID-19 vaccine.

The rearrangement links TRBV12-3 or TRBV12-4 to TRBJ1-4; tentative D call: TRBD1 (5 bases). Trimming took off 5 bases at V and 8 bases at J, with 6 bases between the two ends. There are 11 residues in the CDR3. The CDR3 DNA is TGTGCCAGCAGTAACAGGGAAAAACTGTTTTTT. Its protein product is CASSNREKLFF.

This clone was seen a single time. The rearrangement joins TRBV27 to TRBJ1-2; possible D gene TRBD1, 6 bases. There are 13 residues in the CDR3. The V and J ends lost 3 bases and 7 bases respectively, with 12 bases between them. Germline V lookup: CDR1 MNHEY, CDR2 SMNVEV (reference sequence). CDR3 protein: CASSLSGAGGYTF. In DNA form, the CDR3 reads TGTGCCAGCAGTTTGTCGGGGGCAGGTGGCTACACCTTC.

This chain links TRBV7-2 with TRBJ2-3; D may be TRBD1 or TRBD2 (5 bases each). There are 15 residues in the CDR3. V lost 4 bases, J lost 4 bases, and 15 bases lay in between. The V gene's germline CDR1 is SGHTA and CDR2 FQGNSA. CDR3 amino acids: CASSSYTGPPDTQYF. CDR3 bases: TGTGCCAGCAGCTCGTATACGGGGCCCCCAGATACGCAGTATTTT. The entire variable domain, with the rest obtained from reference TRBV7-2 and TRBJ2-3, is as follows: GAGVSQSPSNKVTEKGKDVELRCDPISGHTALYWYRQSLGQGLEFLIYFQGNSAPDKSGLPSDRFSAERTGGSVSTLTIQRTQQEDSAVYLCASSSYTGPPDTQYFGPGTRLTVL.

The V and J genes are TRBV2 and TRBJ2-7; 10 bases align to TRBD1. Unmatched junction bases numbered 4, after V lost 6 bases and J lost 2 bases. Germline V gives CDR1 SNHLY, CDR2 FYNNEI. This CDR3 has 14 residues. CDR3 DNA: TGTGCCAGCAGACAGGGACAGGGGACCTACGAGCAGTACTTC. Its translation is CASRQGQGTYEQYF.

The chain recombines TRBV6-5 with TRBJ2-2, with 8 nucleotides matching TRBD1. V was clipped by 2 bases and J by 5 bases; unmatched bases: 4. CDR1 is MNHEY and CDR2 is SVGAGI in the germline V gene. The CDR3 spans 15 residues. The DNA for the CDR3 is TGTGCCAGCAGTTACGGAGGACAGGGTACCGGGGAGCTGTTTTTT. Its protein is CASSYGGQGTGELFF.

The chain couples TRBV9 to TRBJ2-5; TRBD1 or TRBD2 may be the D gene (6 bases each). Germline assignment: CDR1 SGDLS and CDR2 YYNGEE. The CDR3 extends over 16 amino acids. V shed 0 bases and J shed 1 base, with 13 bases lying between them. The CDR3 bases are TGTGCCAGCAGCGTAGGCGGAGGGGGGCTCCAAGAGACCCAGTACTTC. Its protein is CASSVGGGGLQETQYF.

The chain uses TRBV24-1 and TRBJ1-6; 7 bases line up with TRBD1. CDR3 size: 17 residues. Trimming removed 8 bases from V and 1 base from J; junction bases left unmatched: 10. Per germline, CDR1 KGHDR and CDR2 SFDVKD. This CDR3 reads CATTKLTGESYNSPLHF. The CDR3 DNA reads as TGTGCCACCACCAAACTAACAGGGGAGTCCTATAATTCACCCCTCCACTTT.

The chain combines TRBV6-5 with TRBJ1-5; D gene uncertain. Between the trimmed V and J ends, which lost 5 bases and 0 bases, there was a span of 11 bases. CDR1 is MNHEY and CDR2 is SVGAGI in the germline V gene. This CDR3 comprises 15 residues. The CDR3 nucleotides read TGTGCCAGCAGTCGTCAAGCTTATAGCAATCAGCCCCAGCATTTT. Its protein product is CASSRQAYSNQPQHF.

This clone turned up a few times. The V call is TRBV11-2, the J call TRBJ2-1, with 7 bases fitting TRBD2. This CDR3 is built from 14 residues. The V gene end was trimmed by 5 bases and the J gene end by 9 bases; junction bases not matched to a gene: 10. Looked up from germline, CDR1 is SGHAT and CDR2 is FQNNGV. CDR3 DNA sequence: TGTGCCAGCAGCGACGGGACTACGCTAGGTGAGCAGTTCTTC. Translating it yields CASSDGTTLGEQFF.

The chain combines TRBV21-1 with TRBJ2-1. TRBV21-1 corresponds to a pseudogene. The CDR3 has 15 amino acids. Written as DNA, the CDR3 is TGTGCCAGCCCCCCCCGGACCGGGCCGGGCGGTGAGCAGTTCTTC. Its translation: CASPPRTGPGGEQFF.

This chain connects TRBV27 to TRBJ2-7; 11 bases agree with TRBD2. From germline, CDR1 is MNHEY and CDR2 SMNVEV (reference sequence). This CDR3 spans 15 amino acids. V dropped 7 bases and J dropped 2; count of bases not matched to a gene: 7. The CDR3 nucleotides are TGTGCCAGCACTCGGGGGACTAGCGGAACCTACGAGCAGTACTTC. As protein: CASTRGTSGTYEQYF.

This chain links TRBV5-4 with TRBJ1-2; 9 bases align to TRBD1. V was clipped by 4 bases and J by 7 bases; unmatched bases: 8. The CDR3 covers 14 residues. CDR1 and CDR2 from the germline V gene are SGHNT and YYREEE (reference sequence). CDR3 nucleotides: TGTGCCAGCAGCGGAATGGGACAGGGCGGTGGCTACACCTTC. The encoded protein is CASSGMGQGGGYTF.